This T cell receptor beta chain was captured by sequencing in a study of T cells of healthy individuals. TCRdb passed the 5' RACE reads through MiXCR, listing each CDR3 protein once. The sample gives around 98,000 distinct CDR3 sequences, around 17% of which show up once; more than 5.5% is in the top ten. This clonotype has just a few counts. The TCR originated in a human donor in good health.

The CDR3, as DNA: TGTGCCAGTAAAGGGATCCGGGACCTCTCTGGGGCCAACGTCCTGACTTTC. Protein product: CASKGIRDLSGANVLTF. The chain has TRBV19 and TRBJ2-6; D is tentatively TRBD1 or TRBD2 (5 bases each). Germline V gives CDR1 LNHDA, CDR2 SQIVND (reference sequence). The CDR3 extends over 17 amino acids. The germline V and J ends were trimmed by 7 bases and 0 bases, with 16 bases remaining between them.